The next 29 T cell receptor beta chains were all read from a single sample in a study of Ad26.COV2.S vaccination and SARS-CoV-2 variants. Treatment given: 15 to 20 received Ad26.COV2.S at low or high dose, single or two shots; 5 received placebo; per-sample allocation not given. Samples came from day 63 after the first vaccine or placebo injection. Generated by immunoSEQ multiplex PCR, the TCRdb table keeps only in-frame clones and is missing some. Altogether roughly 300,000 clones are present, 75% to 90% being singletons, with the ten largest covering 9.5% to 12%. The sequenced sample was peripheral blood, obtained in a trial of Ad26.COV2.S vaccine versus placebo. The source is a person between 18 and 60 years old who received the Ad26.COV2.S COVID-19 vaccine or a placebo.

The chain uses TRBV12-3 or TRBV12-4 and TRBJ1-4; no clear D gene. V dropped 7 bases and J dropped 5 bases, with 11 bases sitting between them. The CDR3 consists of 13 residues. The CDR3 here is CASNRGQNEKLFF. In DNA, the CDR3 is TGTGCCAGCAACAGAGGGCAGAATGAAAAACTGTTTTTT.

The chain carries TRBV11-3 and TRBJ2-7; no clear D. The V gene lost 2 bases and the J gene lost 5 bases, with 19 bases spanning the gap. CDR3 length: 16 residues. Germline CDR1 reads SGHNT; CDR2 reads YENEEA. This CDR3 is CASSLRSTNLPDEQYF. In nucleotides, the CDR3 is TGTGCCAGCAGCTTACGCTCTACGAATCTGCCCGACGAGCAGTACTTC.

The rearrangement links TRBV5-1 to TRBJ2-1; D is ambiguous. The CDR3 is made up of 11 amino acids. V dropped 2 bases and J dropped 8 bases, with 5 bases sitting between them. CDR1 and CDR2 (germline): SGHRS, YFSETQ. The CDR3 bases are TGCGCCAGCAGCTTCCTAGATGAGCAGTTCTTC. This sequence encodes CASSFLDEQFF. Full variable domain (rest looked up from reference TRBV5-1 and TRBJ2-1): KAGVTQTPRYLIKTRGQQVTLSCSPISGHRSVSWYQQTPGQGLQFLFEYFSETQRNKGNFPGRFSGRQFSNSRSEMNVSTLELGDSALYLCASSFLDEQFFGPGTRLTVL.

The chain combines TRBV19 with TRBJ1-3; TRBD1 matches 7 bases. J was trimmed by 0 bases and V by 6 bases; bases with no gene match: 8. The CDR3 length is 16 residues. Germline V gene data show CDR1 as LNHDA and CDR2 as SQIVND (reference sequence). The CDR3 DNA reads as TGTGCCAGTAGAAGAACAGGGGATTACTCTGGAAACACCATATATTTT. Residues: CASRRTGDYSGNTIYF.

The chain employs TRBV19 and TRBJ2-3; tentative D call: TRBD2 (6 bases). Trimming removed 6 bases at V and 3 bases at J, with 13 bases between. This CDR3 has 14 residues. Germline V gene lookup returns CDR1 LNHDA and CDR2 SQIVND (reference sequence). This chain's CDR3 is CASSPPGDTDTQYF. The CDR3 DNA is TGTGCCAGTAGCCCCCCGGGGGATACAGATACGCAGTATTTT. The variable domain in full, completed from reference TRBV19 and TRBJ2-3, reads DGGITQSPKYLFRKEGQNVTLSCEQNLNHDAMYWYRQDPGQGLRLIYYSQIVNDFQKGDIAEGYSVSREKKESFPLTVTSAQKNPTAFYLCASSPPGDTDTQYFGPGTRLTVL.

The chain uses TRBV3-1 (or the pseudogene TRBV3-2) and TRBJ2-7; D not resolved. CDR3 size: 13 residues. V was cut by 2 bases and J by 0 bases, with 5 bases left in between. The germline gives CDR1 LGHDT, CDR2 YNNKEL (reference sequence). The CDR3 sequence is CASSQLLSYEQYF. The CDR3 region has the DNA TGTGCCAGCAGCCAACTACTCTCCTACGAGCAGTACTTC.

V usage is TRBV4-2 and J usage is TRBJ2-7; D might be TRBD1 (5 bases). CDR1 and CDR2 from the germline V gene are LGHNA and YNFKEQ. V lost 6 bases and J 6 bases, leaving 15 bases between the germline ends. The CDR3 totals 13 residues. The CDR3 reads CASRATGLGEQYF. Here the CDR3 DNA reads TGTGCCAGCAGGGCTACAGGTTTGGGCGAGCAGTACTTC.

This clone has only one observation. The chain joins TRBV19 to TRBJ2-7; D perhaps matches TRBD2 (5 bases). The CDR3 has 13 residues. With 3 bases removed from V and 1 base from J, the gap between germline ends came to 7 bases. Germline V gene data show CDR1 as LNHDA and CDR2 as SQIVND (reference sequence). The CDR3 spells CASSMRGSYEQYF. The CDR3 nucleotides are TGTGCCAGTAGTATGAGAGGGTCCTACGAGCAGTACTTC. Together with reference TRBV19 and TRBJ2-7, the CDR3 gives the full variable domain: DGGITQSPKYLFRKEGQNVTLSCEQNLNHDAMYWYRQDPGQGLRLIYYSQIVNDFQKGDIAEGYSVSREKKESFPLTVTSAQKNPTAFYLCASSMRGSYEQYFGPGTRLTVT.

The chain couples TRBV7-9 to TRBJ2-7; D is unclear. This CDR3 is built from 13 residues. Germline V CDR1 and CDR2: SEHNR, FQNEAQ (reference sequence). V was clipped by 5 bases and J by 4 bases, with 12 bases between them. The CDR3 loop is CASSVRVGYEQYF. CDR3 nucleotides: TGTGCCAGCAGCGTTAGGGTTGGGTACGAGCAGTACTTC.

The rearrangement links TRBV19 to TRBJ2-2; 14 bases fit TRBD2. The germline V gene encodes CDR1 LNHDA and CDR2 SQIVND (reference sequence). V dropped 7 bases and J dropped 4; count of bases not matched to a gene: 5. This CDR3 has 16 residues. Here the CDR3 DNA reads TGTGCCAGTATCGGGACTAGCGGGAGTCCCACCGGGGAGCTGTTTTTT. Its translation: CASIGTSGSPTGELFF.

The CDR3 loop reads CASSFFGGTNYGYTF. The CDR3 DNA is TGTGCCAGCAGTTTCTTCGGGGGGACTAACTATGGCTACACCTTC. The chain is built from TRBV27 and TRBJ1-2; the D gene is possibly TRBD1 (5 bases). The germline gives CDR1 MNHEY, CDR2 SMNVEV (reference sequence). Deletions cut 3 bases from V and 0 bases from J, with 11 bases between. CDR3 size: 15 residues.

This chain uses TRBV6-5 with TRBJ2-3; D ambiguous. The V end lost 8 bases, the J end lost 2 bases, and 8 bases lay between the germline ends. The CDR3 is 12 residues long. Germline V gene data show CDR1 as MNHEY and CDR2 as SVGAGI. In DNA form, the CDR3 reads TGTGCCAGCTTTAGGTCCACAGATACGCAGTATTTT. It yields the protein CASFRSTDTQYF.

The chain carries TRBV6-1 and TRBJ2-6, with unresolved D. Germline V gene data show CDR1 as MNHNS and CDR2 as SASEGT. The CDR3 runs to 15 residues. Trimming removed 1 base from V and 10 bases from J, with 14 bases in between. DNA for the CDR3: TGTGCCAGCAGTGAAGGCAGGAGTAAGGCTAACGTCCTGACTTTC. The encoded protein is CASSEGRSKANVLTF.

This clone came up once. This chain connects TRBV4-1 to TRBJ1-1; the D gene is possibly TRBD1 (5 bases). Trimming took off 1 base at V and 0 bases at J, with 12 bases between the two ends. The CDR3 consists of 16 residues. Germline CDR1 is MGHRA and CDR2 is YSYEKL. The CDR3 is CASSQAGGGLNTEAFF. The CDR3, as DNA: TGCGCCAGCAGCCAAGCTGGGGGAGGGCTGAACACTGAAGCTTTCTTT.

The genes are TRBV18 and TRBJ1-6; D is unresolved. Trimming cost V 3 bases and J 6 bases, with 12 bases left between them. CDR3 length: 15 residues. Germline V gene data show CDR1 as KGHSH and CDR2 as LQKENI. The DNA of the CDR3 is TGTGCCAGCTCACCGTCGGAGCTGGGTAATTCACCCCTCCACTTT. Translated, it gives CASSPSELGNSPLHF.

The chain employs TRBV5-1 and TRBJ2-7; D gene unclear. V gave up 0 bases and J gave up 3 bases, with 10 bases separating them. The CDR3 loop spans 14 amino acids. The V gene's germline CDR1 is SGHRS and CDR2 YFSETQ. This chain's CDR3 is CASSLDSSHYEQYF. The CDR3 nucleotides are TGCGCCAGCAGCTTGGACAGTTCTCACTACGAGCAGTACTTC.

The chain joins TRBV27 to TRBJ2-1; tentative D call: TRBD2 (6 bases). In germline, CDR1 is MNHEY, CDR2 SMNVEV (reference sequence). This CDR3 contains 16 residues. V was trimmed by 1 base and J by 0 bases, leaving 10 bases between them. CDR3 region: CASSLYGSPSYNEQFF. The CDR3 DNA follows: TGTGCCAGCAGTTTATACGGGAGCCCCTCCTACAATGAGCAGTTCTTC.

V gene TRBV7-9 combines with J gene TRBJ2-7; 9 bases are shared with TRBD2. The CDR3 totals 14 residues. Germline V gene data show CDR1 as SEHNR and CDR2 as FQNEAQ (reference sequence). Germline trimming cut 1 base from V and 6 bases from J; bases unmatched to any gene: 4. Written as DNA, the CDR3 is TGTGCCAGCAGCTTAGTAGCGGGAGTCCCCGAGCAGTACTTC. Encoded protein: CASSLVAGVPEQYF.

The J gene is TRBJ2-7, the V gene TRBV28; the D gene is possibly TRBD1 (6 bases). V lost 7 bases to trimming and J lost 2 bases, with 15 bases between them. The CDR3 totals 14 residues. Germline loops: CDR1 MDHEN, CDR2 SYDVKM. CDR3: CASTSGQPPYEQYF. CDR3 sequence (DNA): TGTGCCAGCACCTCTGGACAGCCGCCCTACGAGCAGTACTTC.

V and J are TRBV2 and TRBJ1-3; perhaps TRBD1 as D (5 bases). Germline loops: CDR1 SNHLY, CDR2 FYNNEI. The V end lost 7 bases, the J end lost 4 bases, and 14 bases lay between the germline ends. CDR3 size: 14 residues. CDR3 bases: TGTGCCAGCATGGGGGGAGCGAGAGGAAACACCATATATTTT. Translated: CASMGGARGNTIYF. The full variable domain, in which reference TRBV2 and TRBJ1-3 provide the parts outside the CDR3, is EPEVTQTPSHQVTQMGQEVILRCVPISNHLYFYWYRQILGQKVEFLVSFYNNEISEKSEIFDDQFSVERPDGSNFTLKIRSTKLEDSAMYFCASMGGARGNTIYFGEGSWLTVV.

The gene calls are TRBV18 and TRBJ2-5; D is ambiguous. This CDR3 spans 14 amino acids. The V gene's germline CDR1 is KGHSH and CDR2 LQKENI. V lost 3 bases, J lost 0 bases, and 8 bases lay in between. DNA for the CDR3: TGTGCCAGCTCACCTGCAGCTTACCAAGAGACCCAGTACTTC. Encoded protein: CASSPAAYQETQYF.

The CDR3 loop is CASSRAGNTEAFF. The DNA of the CDR3 is TGTGCCAGTAGTAGGGCGGGGAACACTGAAGCTTTCTTT. The chain recombines TRBV19 with TRBJ1-1; D not certain. Trimming took 4 bases from V and 1 from J, leaving 7 bases between them. The CDR3 runs to 13 residues. Germline loops: CDR1 LNHDA, CDR2 SQIVND (reference sequence).

V is TRBV6-4 and J is TRBJ2-1; 15 bases align to TRBD2. The V and J ends lost 6 bases and 2 bases, in that order; junction bases with no gene match: 14. Germline V gene sequence: CDR1 MRHNA, CDR2 SNTAGT. The CDR3 length is 20 residues. This CDR3 reads CASSKGPGLAGGGTYNEQFF. CDR3 bases: TGTGCCAGCAGCAAGGGACCGGGACTAGCGGGGGGTGGGACCTACAATGAGCAGTTCTTC.

This rearrangement joins TRBV24-1 to TRBJ2-2; 10 bases fit TRBD2. The CDR3 loop spans 15 amino acids. Per germline, CDR1 KGHDR and CDR2 SFDVKD. Unmatched junction bases numbered 1, after V lost 2 bases and J lost 5 bases. CDR3 DNA sequence: TGTGCCACCAGTGATTCGGGACTAGCGACCGGGGAGCTGTTTTTT. Its protein product is CATSDSGLATGELFF.

The gene calls are TRBV3-1 (or the pseudogene TRBV3-2) and TRBJ1-3, with D uncertain. CDR3 length: 14 amino acids. The ends were cut back, 3 bases at V and 1 base at J, with 7 bases in the middle. Germline V gene sequence: CDR1 LGHDT, CDR2 YNNKEL (reference sequence). Written as DNA, the CDR3 is TGTGCCAGCAGCCAGCAGAGGTCTGGAAACACCATATATTTT. Translating it yields CASSQQRSGNTIYF.

The chain employs TRBV6-5 and TRBJ2-7; unclear D gene. Trimming took off 2 bases at V and 2 bases at J, with 13 bases between the two ends. CDR3 length: 15 residues. Germline V lookup: CDR1 MNHEY, CDR2 SVGAGI. The CDR3 is CASSYQTGDTYEQYF. In DNA, the CDR3 is TGTGCCAGCAGTTACCAGACCGGCGATACCTACGAGCAGTACTTC.

The chain has TRBV6-5 and TRBJ2-6; D call uncertain. With 11 bases removed from V and 0 bases from J, the gap between germline ends came to 5 bases. Germline V gives CDR1 MNHEY, CDR2 SVGAGI. This CDR3 has 12 residues. CDR3 amino acids: CASNSGANVLTF. DNA for the CDR3: TGTGCCTCCAACTCTGGGGCCAACGTCCTGACTTTC.

The CDR3 region is CASSHTGTGRVADTQYF. CDR3 nucleotides: TGCGCCAGCAGCCACACCGGGACAGGGCGGGTAGCAGATACGCAGTATTTT. The rearrangement uses TRBV4-1 and TRBJ2-3; TRBD1 aligns across 9 bases. The V segment lost 3 bases and the J segment 4 bases; nucleotides outside the gene matches: 11. Germline CDR1 reads MGHRA; CDR2 reads YSYEKL. The CDR3 has 17 residues.

The rearrangement joins TRBV19 to TRBJ2-1, with 8 bases that match TRBD2. V was clipped by 3 bases and J by 3 bases; unmatched bases: 7. Germline CDR1 is LNHDA and CDR2 is SQIVND (reference sequence). The CDR3 totals 16 residues. The DNA for the CDR3 is TGTGCCAGTAGTATCAGGCGGGGGGCCTACTACAATGAGCAGTTCTTC. Translating gives CASSIRRGAYYNEQFF.